This T cell receptor beta chain was sequenced during a study of blood T cell repertoires in COVID-19. Study information: Whether acute or convalescent, the COVID-19 samples came from the United States, Italy and Spain. Sources were T cells, B-cell-depleted T cells, or PBMCs; the material itself was cDNA or gDNA.

As processed by the authors: For nucleated cells, counts were estimated from reference gene primer amplification. Clones were read by immunoSEQ multiplex PCR, and TCRdb kept only the in-frame ones, dropping some. V and J calls and clone size are those listed in that table; D and trimming were worked out from the DNA. The sample carries 200,000 to 300,000 clones, approximately 86% recorded once. As concerns this clone: Its ends do not fully match the called genes, so a read error is possible.

This CDR3 contains 12 residues. Germline V CDR1 and CDR2: SNHLY, FYNNEI. The chain has TRBV2 and TRBJ1-1, with D maybe TRBD1 (5 bases). The origin of this receptor is a woman aged 70 to 79 with active or convalescent COVID-19. Sequenced: peripheral blood. CDR3 in amino acids: CARLQGSTEVFF. The CDR3 region has the DNA TGTGCCAGACTCCAGGGTTCAACTGAAGTTTTCTTT.